These T cell receptor beta chains were read from a single sample in a study of control samples from healthy donors and cancer patients. Assay used: immunoSEQ multiplex PCR; TCRdb lists only in-frame clones, some missing. The sample includes about 73,000 clones, roughly 87% of them seen just once. The sample consisted of blood. Receptor source: a woman aged 45-65 years in good health. CDR3s include the opening cysteine and the closing phenylalanine or tryptophan. A D gene is named only where the DNA matches it firmly. Size tells how often a clone was seen (once, few, many) or the class of an expanded clone, and some rows leave it out.

J gene | clone size | V gene | D gene | CDR3 DNA | CDR3 protein
TRBJ2-1 | . | TRBV6-4 | TRBD2 | TGTGCCAGCAGTGACTCAGCGGGAGTTTCCTACAATGAGCAGTTCTTC | CASSDSAGVSYNEQFF
TRBJ2-7 | . | TRBV21-1 | . | TGTGCCAGCAGCAAATCAAATAAGGGAGATCCAGCGGGAGACGACGAGCAGTACTTC | CASSKSNKGDPAGDDEQYF
TRBJ1-2 | . | TRBV30 | TRBD1 | TGTGCCTGGAACCGACAGGGGGCTGGTGGCTACACCTTC | CAWNRQGAGGYTF
TRBJ2-5 | . | TRBV28 | . | TGTGCCAGCAGTCTAGGAGGGGGCGGGGCGGGGGCCCAGTACTTC | CASSLGGGGAGAQYF
TRBJ2-5 | . | TRBV28 | TRBD2 | TGTGCCAGCAGTTTAAATAGCGGGAGACTTCAAGAGACCCAGTACTTC | CASSLNSGRLQETQYF
TRBJ1-2 | . | TRBV10-2 | TRBD1 | TGCGCCAGCCGACGGACAGGGGGGTATGGCTACACCTTC | CASRRTGGYGYTF
TRBJ1-2 | few | TRBV5-4 | . | TGTGCCAGCAGCTTGGACGGTAACTATGGCTACACCTTC | CASSLDGNYGYTF
TRBJ1-4 | few | TRBV5-6 | . | TGTGCCAGCAGCAGGGCGCAGCTCAATGAAAAACTGTTTTTT | CASSRAQLNEKLFF
TRBJ2-5 | . | TRBV11-2 | . | TGTGCCAGCAGCTTAGGGTATACCAAAGACAGGCACGAAGAGACCCAGTACTTC | CASSLGYTKDRHEETQYF
TRBJ1-5 | . | TRBV12-3/TRBV12-4 | TRBD1 | TGTGCCAGCAGTTTAGACAGGGGCCAGCCCCAGCATTTT | CASSLDRGQPQHF
TRBJ1-2 | few | TRBV6-5 | TRBD1 | TGTGCCAGCAGCCGAGACAGGGTGCGTGGCTACACCTTC | CASSRDRVRGYTF
TRBJ2-1 | . | TRBV5-1 | TRBD1 | TGCGCCAGCAGCTCAGACAGGGGCTACAATGAGCAGTTCTTC | CASSSDRGYNEQFF
TRBJ1-3 | . | TRBV7-8 | TRBD1 | TGTGCCAGCAGCTTTGGGACAGGGGGTGGAAACACCATATATTTT | CASSFGTGGGNTIYF
TRBJ1-4 | . | TRBV6-5 | . | TGTGCCAGCAGGGAGAGGGGAGGGGGTGAAAAACTGTTTTTT | CASRERGGGEKLFF
TRBJ1-2 | . | TRBV12-3/TRBV12-4 | . | TGTGCCAGCAGTCTACAGGGATCGGAGGGCTACACCTTC | CASSLQGSEGYTF
TRBJ1-6 | once | TRBV2 | . | TGTGCCAGCAGTGTGCGGGAGGCTCGTAATTCACCCCTCCACTTT | CASSVREARNSPLHF
TRBJ2-1 | once | TRBV7-9 | . | TGTGCCAGCAGCTTATTAGTCCCCCCCAATGAGCAGTTCTTC | CASSLLVPPNEQFF
TRBJ2-6 | . | TRBV5-8 | . | TGTGCCAGCAGCTTGACAGGGTCAGCTGGGGCCAACGTCCTGACTTTC | CASSLTGSAGANVLTF
TRBJ1-1 | . | TRBV28 | . | TGTGCCAGCAGAAACAGGTTCACTGAAGCTTTCTTT | CASRNRFTEAFF
TRBJ2-7 | . | TRBV6-1 | TRBD2 | TGTGCCAGCAGTGAAAGGACTAGCGGACCCTACGAGCAGTACTTC | CASSERTSGPYEQYF
TRBJ2-5 | . | TRBV19 | TRBD1 | TGTGCCAGTAGTATCGGGACAGCCCAAGAGACCCAGTACTTC | CASSIGTAQETQYF
TRBJ1-1 | . | TRBV5-1 | . | TGCGCCAGCAGCCGGACTACACAGAACACTGAAGCTTTCTTT | CASSRTTQNTEAFF
TRBJ1-2 | . | TRBV10-3 | TRBD1 | TGTGCCATCAGTACCGGGACAGGCTACTATGGCTACACCTTC | CAISTGTGYYGYTF
TRBJ1-2 | . | TRBV28 | TRBD1 | TGTGCCAGCAGTTCCGCTATGGGGGGGACAGCGAACTATGGCTACACCTTC | CASSSAMGGTANYGYTF